Listed here are 19 T cell receptor beta chains from one sample, sequenced in a study of shared T cell receptors in the human thymus. Only in-frame clones appear in the TCRdb table, and some are missing; sequencing was by immunoSEQ multiplex PCR. Among approximately 760,000 clones listed, 80% to 90% were seen once. The same specimen was also included in a second study, on human thymus T cells.

What was sequenced was thymocytes. Receptors were obtained from a girl in the first two years of life with a congenital heart defect.

The V call is TRBV5-5, the J call TRBJ1-1; no clear D gene. The CDR3 loop spans 17 amino acids. The V gene's germline CDR1 is SGHKS and CDR2 YYEKEE (reference sequence). Trimming removed 3 bases at V and 3 bases at J, with 21 bases between. The CDR3 loop reads CASSYAQPWIGDTEAFF. The CDR3 DNA sequence: TGTGCCAGCAGCTATGCGCAGCCTTGGATCGGGGACACTGAAGCTTTCTTT.

The CDR3 region has the DNA TGCGCCAGCAGCTTGCGGGGGGGGTTTGGCTACACCTTC. This codes for CASSLRGGFGYTF. The chain links TRBV5-1 to TRBJ1-2, with D maybe TRBD1 (5 bases). Germline V gives CDR1 SGHRS, CDR2 YFSETQ. V lost 1 base, J lost 7 bases, and 11 bases lay in between. The CDR3 covers 13 residues.

The chain uses TRBV4-1 and TRBJ2-5, with a possible D match to TRBD1 (5 bases). The CDR3 sequence is 15 residues long. The V gene's germline CDR1 is MGHRA and CDR2 YSYEKL. The V and J ends lost 1 base and 0 bases respectively, with 9 bases between them. This CDR3 is CASSQARVYQETQYF. The CDR3 DNA sequence: TGCGCCAGCAGCCAAGCCAGGGTTTACCAAGAGACCCAGTACTTC.

The chain combines TRBV4-1 with TRBJ1-5, with D hard to call. Germline lookup yields CDR1 MGHRA and CDR2 YSYEKL. This CDR3 comprises 14 residues. Trimming took off 3 bases at V and 7 bases at J, with 13 bases between the two ends. As DNA, the CDR3 is TGCGCCAGCAGCCAGTTGATAGCGGACCAGCCCCAGCATTTT. Amino acids: CASSQLIADQPQHF.

The chain links TRBV6-1 to TRBJ2-1; D is perhaps TRBD1 (6 bases). The CDR3 runs to 15 residues. The V gene's germline CDR1 is MNHNS and CDR2 SASEGT. V lost 2 bases to trimming and J lost 5 bases, with 13 bases between them. The CDR3 region has the DNA TGTGCCAGCAGTGAACCATGGGGGCGCGACAATGAGCAGTTCTTC. As protein: CASSEPWGRDNEQFF.

This chain uses TRBV12-5 with TRBJ2-7, with D possibly matching TRBD2 (6 bases). V was trimmed by 3 bases and J by 3 bases, leaving 21 bases between them. Germline assignment: CDR1 LGHNT and CDR2 FRNRAP. The length of the CDR3 is 17 residues. The CDR3 DNA reads as TGTGCTAGTGGTTTTGTATCTGTCGGGGGAACGATCTACGAGCAGTACTTC. This gives the protein CASGFVSVGGTIYEQYF. Complete variable domain (other parts from reference TRBV12-5 and TRBJ2-7): DARVTQTPRHKVTEMGQEVTMRCQPILGHNTVFWYRQTMMQGLELLAYFRNRAPLDDSGMPKDRFSAEMPDATLATLKIQPSEPRDSAVYFCASGFVSVGGTIYEQYFGPGTRLTVT.

The chain recombines TRBV18 with TRBJ1-2, with D unresolved. Trimming removed 2 bases at V and 5 bases at J, with 12 bases between. The CDR3 runs to 14 residues. Germline CDR1 and CDR2: KGHSH and LQKENI. CDR3 DNA: TGTGCCAGCTCACCAGGACTGGGGAGGTATGGCTACACCTTC. It yields the protein CASSPGLGRYGYTF.

V is TRBV5-1 and J is TRBJ1-2; 9 bases align to TRBD1. With 4 bases clipped from V and 4 bases from J, the junction kept 17 bases outside the gene matches. The length of the CDR3 is 18 residues. CDR1 and CDR2 from the germline V gene are SGHRS and YFSETQ. The CDR3 sequence is CASSDSGTGITRAYGYTF. The CDR3 nucleotides read TGCGCCAGCAGCGATTCCGGGACAGGGATCACAAGAGCCTATGGCTACACCTTC. Variable domain in full (rest from reference TRBV5-1 and TRBJ1-2): KAGVTQTPRYLIKTRGQQVTLSCSPISGHRSVSWYQQTPGQGLQFLFEYFSETQRNKGNFPGRFSGRQFSNSRSEMNVSTLELGDSALYLCASSDSGTGITRAYGYTFGSGTRLTVV.

This chain joins TRBV6-1 and TRBJ1-5; TRBD1 might be the D (5 bases). With 2 bases removed from V and 6 bases from J, the gap between germline ends came to 14 bases. Germline loops: CDR1 MNHNS, CDR2 SASEGT. The CDR3 is 15 residues long. Written as DNA, the CDR3 is TGTGCCAGCAGTGAAAACGGCAGGGCCAGTCAGCCCCAGCATTTT. This encodes CASSENGRASQPQHF.

CDR3 amino acids: CASSLDRGREDNSPLHF. CDR3 in DNA: TGTGCCAGCAGCTTAGATCGGGGTCGAGAAGATAATTCACCCCTCCACTTT. The V gene is TRBV11-2, the J gene TRBJ1-6; the D is unclear. Germline V gene data show CDR1 as SGHAT and CDR2 as FQNNGV. V was trimmed by 0 bases and J by 5 bases, leaving 14 bases between them. The CDR3 runs 17 residues.

The chain links TRBV7-8 to TRBJ1-2; 8 bases agree with TRBD1. Germline loops: CDR1 SGHVS, CDR2 FQNEAQ. The trim removed 4 bases at V and 4 bases at J, leaving 5 bases unmatched. The CDR3 is 14 residues long. CDR3 sequence: CASSSDREGYGYTF. In DNA form, the CDR3 reads TGTGCCAGCAGCTCGGACAGGGAGGGCTATGGCTACACCTTC. The variable domain in full, with the rest retrieved from reference TRBV7-8 and TRBJ1-2, is GAGVSQSPRYKVAKRGQDVALRCDPISGHVSLFWYQQALGQGPEFLTYFQNEAQLDKSGLPSDRFFAERPEGSVSTLKIQRTQQEDSAVYLCASSSDREGYGYTFGSGTRLTVV.

The V and J genes are TRBV7-8 and TRBJ2-3, with 8 positions matching TRBD2. J was trimmed by 4 bases and V by 4 bases; bases with no gene match: 7. Germline V gene lookup returns CDR1 SGHVS and CDR2 FQNEAQ. CDR3 length: 15 amino acids. The CDR3 DNA is TGTGCCAGCAGCTCCACGGGGGGGAGGTCAGATACGCAGTATTTT. Protein product: CASSSTGGRSDTQYF.

This clone was detected only once. The chain couples TRBV10-2 to TRBJ1-6; perhaps TRBD1 as D (5 bases). CDR3 length: 15 residues. CDR1 and CDR2 from the germline V gene are WSHSY and SAAADI. Trimming shortened V by 5 bases and J by 5 bases, and 13 bases separated the two germline ends. This CDR3 is CASSLQGGDNSPLHF. The CDR3 coding sequence is TGCGCCAGCAGTCTCCAGGGAGGGGATAATTCACCCCTCCACTTT.

This chain links TRBV14 with TRBJ2-7; tentative D call: TRBD2 (5 bases). This CDR3 has 17 amino acids. V lost 7 bases and J lost 4, with 26 bases in between. In germline, CDR1 is SGHDN, CDR2 FVKESK. The CDR3 region is CASNTGAVAGNPYEQYF. CDR3 nucleotide sequence: TGTGCCAGCAACACCGGAGCAGTTGCGGGCAATCCTTACGAGCAGTACTTC.

This chain links TRBV7-2 with TRBJ1-1, with 8 bases fitting TRBD1. With 2 bases clipped from V and 0 bases from J, the junction kept 5 bases outside the gene matches. Germline CDR1 SGHTA, CDR2 FQGNSA. There are 16 residues in the CDR3. In nucleotides, the CDR3 is TGTGCCAGCAGCTTACCGCAGGGGGCCTTGAACACTGAAGCTTTCTTT. Translated: CASSLPQGALNTEAFF.

The V call is TRBV6-4, the J call TRBJ2-2; 10 bases are shared with TRBD2. From germline, CDR1 is MRHNA and CDR2 SNTAGT. V shed 0 bases and J 0 bases; nucleotides not matched to a gene: 13. The CDR3 runs 21 residues. The CDR3 spells CASSDSGSSGGRATNTGELFF. CDR3 nucleotides: TGTGCCAGCAGTGACTCGGGGTCTAGCGGGGGCCGAGCTACGAACACCGGGGAGCTGTTTTTT.

The sample holds one count of this clone. CDR3 in DNA: TGTGCCAGCAGCAGGGAAGGGGGGGCAGGTTCCTACAATGAGCAGTTCTTC. The encoded protein is CASSREGGAGSYNEQFF. V gene TRBV27 combines with J gene TRBJ2-1; possibly TRBD2 for D (7 bases). CDR1 and CDR2 from the germline V gene are MNHEY and SMNVEV (reference sequence). Trimming left V 6 bases short and J 1 base short, with 19 bases between. This CDR3 is 17 amino acids long.

This chain uses TRBV2 with TRBJ1-1; 10 positions agree with TRBD1. The CDR3 sequence is 15 residues long. V was clipped by 3 bases and J by 5 bases; unmatched bases: 6. The germline V gene encodes CDR1 SNHLY and CDR2 FYNNEI. For the CDR3, the DNA is TGTGCCAGCAGTGACCTAGACAGGGGGCGGACTGAAGCTTTCTTT. It specifies CASSDLDRGRTEAFF.

The chain has TRBV11-2 and TRBJ2-7, with 8 bases fitting TRBD2. The CDR3 runs to 15 residues. V was pared by 0 bases and J by 0 bases, with 1 base of the junction left unmatched. Germline assignment: CDR1 SGHAT and CDR2 FQNNGV. The CDR3 spells CASSLDREGSYEQYF. The CDR3 DNA reads as TGTGCCAGCAGCTTAGATCGGGAGGGCTCCTACGAGCAGTACTTC.